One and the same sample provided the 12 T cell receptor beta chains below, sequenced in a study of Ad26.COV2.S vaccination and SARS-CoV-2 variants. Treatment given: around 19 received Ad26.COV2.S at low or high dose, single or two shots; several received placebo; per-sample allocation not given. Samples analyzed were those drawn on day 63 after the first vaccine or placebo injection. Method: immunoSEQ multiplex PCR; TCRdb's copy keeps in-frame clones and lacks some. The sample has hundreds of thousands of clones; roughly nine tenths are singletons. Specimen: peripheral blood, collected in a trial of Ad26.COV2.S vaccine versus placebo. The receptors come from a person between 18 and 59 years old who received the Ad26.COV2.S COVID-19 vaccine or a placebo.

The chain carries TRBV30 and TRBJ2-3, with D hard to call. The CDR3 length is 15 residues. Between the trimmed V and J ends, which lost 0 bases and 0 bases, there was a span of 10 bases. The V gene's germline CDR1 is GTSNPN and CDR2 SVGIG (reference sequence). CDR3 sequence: CAWSVRTGSTDTQYF. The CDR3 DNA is TGTGCCTGGAGTGTTAGGACGGGCAGCACAGATACGCAGTATTTT.

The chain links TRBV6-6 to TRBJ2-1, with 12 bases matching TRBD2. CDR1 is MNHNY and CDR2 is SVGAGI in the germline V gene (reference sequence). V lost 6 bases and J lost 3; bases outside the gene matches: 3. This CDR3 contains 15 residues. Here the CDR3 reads CASSLAGGLYNEQFF. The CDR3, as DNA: TGTGCCAGCAGCCTAGCGGGGGGGCTCTACAATGAGCAGTTCTTC.

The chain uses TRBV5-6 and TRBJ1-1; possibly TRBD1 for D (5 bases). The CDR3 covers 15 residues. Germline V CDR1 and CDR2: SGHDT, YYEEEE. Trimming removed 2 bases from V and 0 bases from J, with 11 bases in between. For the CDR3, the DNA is TGTGCCAGCAGCTTACCGCAGGGTATGAACACTGAAGCTTTCTTT. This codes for CASSLPQGMNTEAFF.

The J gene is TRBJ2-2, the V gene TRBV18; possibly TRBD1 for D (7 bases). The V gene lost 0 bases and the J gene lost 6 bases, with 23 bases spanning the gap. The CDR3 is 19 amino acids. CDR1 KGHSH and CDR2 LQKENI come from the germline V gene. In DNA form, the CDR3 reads TGTGCCAGCTCACCACCGGGCGGCGGAAACAGGGGAGGTCCCGGGGAGCTGTTTTTT. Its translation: CASSPPGGGNRGGPGELFF.

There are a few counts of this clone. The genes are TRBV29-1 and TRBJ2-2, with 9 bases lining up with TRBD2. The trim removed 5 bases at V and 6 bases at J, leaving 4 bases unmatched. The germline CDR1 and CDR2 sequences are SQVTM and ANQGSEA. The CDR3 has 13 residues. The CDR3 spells CSVIAGAAGELFF. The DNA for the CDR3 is TGCAGCGTTATAGCGGGAGCGGCCGGGGAGCTGTTTTTT.

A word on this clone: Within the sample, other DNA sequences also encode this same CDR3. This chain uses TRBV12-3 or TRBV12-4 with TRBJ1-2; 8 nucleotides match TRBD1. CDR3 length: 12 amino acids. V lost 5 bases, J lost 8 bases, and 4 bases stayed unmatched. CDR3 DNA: TGTGCCAGCAGTCCCAGGGGGCGCGGCTACACCTTC. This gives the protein CASSPRGRGYTF.

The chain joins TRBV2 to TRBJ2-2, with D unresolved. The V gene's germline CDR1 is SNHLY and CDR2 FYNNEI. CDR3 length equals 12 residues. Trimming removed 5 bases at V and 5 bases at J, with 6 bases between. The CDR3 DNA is TGTGCCAGCAGTCCTCAGACCGGGGAGCTGTTTTTT. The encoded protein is CASSPQTGELFF.

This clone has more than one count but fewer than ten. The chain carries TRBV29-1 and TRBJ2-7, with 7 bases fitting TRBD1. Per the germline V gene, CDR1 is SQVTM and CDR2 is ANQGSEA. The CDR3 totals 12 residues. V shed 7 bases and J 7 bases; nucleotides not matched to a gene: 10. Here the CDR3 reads CSAGQVFREQYF. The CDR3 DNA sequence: TGCAGCGCCGGACAGGTTTTTAGGGAGCAGTACTTC.

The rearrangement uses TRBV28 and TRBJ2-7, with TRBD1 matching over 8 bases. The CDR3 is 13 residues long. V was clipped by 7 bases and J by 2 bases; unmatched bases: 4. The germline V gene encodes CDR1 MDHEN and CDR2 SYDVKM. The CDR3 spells CASIGDRPYEQYF. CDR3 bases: TGTGCCAGCATCGGGGACAGGCCCTACGAGCAGTACTTC. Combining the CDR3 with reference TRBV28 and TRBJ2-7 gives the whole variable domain DVKVTQSSRYLVKRTGEKVFLECVQDMDHENMFWYRQDPGLGLRLIYFSYDVKMKEKGDIPEGYSVSREKKERFSLILESASTNQTSMYLCASIGDRPYEQYFGPGTRLTVT.

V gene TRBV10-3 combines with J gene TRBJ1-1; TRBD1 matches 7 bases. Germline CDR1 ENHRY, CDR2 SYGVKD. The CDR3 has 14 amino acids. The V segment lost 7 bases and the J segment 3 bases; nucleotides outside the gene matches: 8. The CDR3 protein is CAITRGQGDTEAFF. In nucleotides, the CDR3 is TGTGCCATCACAAGGGGGCAGGGGGACACTGAAGCTTTCTTT.

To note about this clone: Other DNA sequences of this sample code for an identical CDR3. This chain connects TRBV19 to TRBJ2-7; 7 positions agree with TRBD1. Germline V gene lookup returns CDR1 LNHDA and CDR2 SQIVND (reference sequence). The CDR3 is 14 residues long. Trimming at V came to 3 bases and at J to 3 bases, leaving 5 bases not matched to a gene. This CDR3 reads CASSISAGGYEQYF. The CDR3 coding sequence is TGTGCCAGTAGTATCTCCGCAGGGGGCTACGAGCAGTACTTC.

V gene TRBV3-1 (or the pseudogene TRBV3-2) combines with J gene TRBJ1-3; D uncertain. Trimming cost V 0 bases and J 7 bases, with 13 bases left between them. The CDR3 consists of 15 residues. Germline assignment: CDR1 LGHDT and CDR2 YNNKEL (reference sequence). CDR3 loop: CASSQEREPANTIYF. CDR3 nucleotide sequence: TGTGCCAGCAGCCAAGAGCGGGAACCGGCGAACACCATATATTTT.